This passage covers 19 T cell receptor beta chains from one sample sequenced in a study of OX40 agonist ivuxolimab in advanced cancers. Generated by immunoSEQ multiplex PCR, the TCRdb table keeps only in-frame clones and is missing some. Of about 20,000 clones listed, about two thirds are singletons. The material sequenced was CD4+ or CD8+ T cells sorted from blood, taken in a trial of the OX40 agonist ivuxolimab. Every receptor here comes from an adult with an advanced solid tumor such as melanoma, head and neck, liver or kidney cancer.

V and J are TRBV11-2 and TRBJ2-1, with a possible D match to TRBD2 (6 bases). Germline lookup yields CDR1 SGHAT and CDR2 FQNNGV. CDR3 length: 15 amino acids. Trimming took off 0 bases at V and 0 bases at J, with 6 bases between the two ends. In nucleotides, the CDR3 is TGTGCCAGCAGCTTAGACGGGAGCTCCTACAATGAGCAGTTCTTC. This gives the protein CASSLDGSSYNEQFF.

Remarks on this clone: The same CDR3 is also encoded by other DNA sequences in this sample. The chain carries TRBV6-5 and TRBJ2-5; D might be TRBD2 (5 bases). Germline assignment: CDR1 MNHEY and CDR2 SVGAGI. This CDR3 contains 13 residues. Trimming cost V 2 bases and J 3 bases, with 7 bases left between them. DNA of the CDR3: TGTGCCAGCAGTTACGAGGGAGAAGAGACCCAGTACTTC. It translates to CASSYEGEETQYF.

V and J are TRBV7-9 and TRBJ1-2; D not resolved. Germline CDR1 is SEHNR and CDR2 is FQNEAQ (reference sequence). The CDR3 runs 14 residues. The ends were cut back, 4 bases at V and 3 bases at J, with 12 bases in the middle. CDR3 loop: CASSSLQIHYGYTF. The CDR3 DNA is TGTGCCAGCAGCTCACTACAGATTCACTATGGCTACACCTTC.

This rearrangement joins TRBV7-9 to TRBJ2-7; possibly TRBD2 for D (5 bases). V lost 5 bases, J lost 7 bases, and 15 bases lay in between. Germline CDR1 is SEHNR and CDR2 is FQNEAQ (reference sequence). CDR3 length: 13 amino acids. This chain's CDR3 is CASSLSGYGEQYF. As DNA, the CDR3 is TGTGCCAGCAGCCTTTCGGGGTACGGTGAGCAGTACTTC.

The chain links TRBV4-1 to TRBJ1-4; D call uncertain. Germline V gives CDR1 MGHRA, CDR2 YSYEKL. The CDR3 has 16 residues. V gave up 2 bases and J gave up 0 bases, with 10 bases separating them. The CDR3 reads CASSQNPGTTNEKLFF. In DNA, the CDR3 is TGCGCCAGCAGCCAAAACCCAGGCACAACTAATGAAAAACTGTTTTTT.

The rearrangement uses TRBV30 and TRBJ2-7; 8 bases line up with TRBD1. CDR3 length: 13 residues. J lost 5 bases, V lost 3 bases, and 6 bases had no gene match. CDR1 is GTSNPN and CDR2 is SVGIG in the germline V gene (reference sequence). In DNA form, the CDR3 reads TGTGCCTGGAGCACAGGGGGAGAGGACGAGCAGTACTTC. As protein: CAWSTGGEDEQYF. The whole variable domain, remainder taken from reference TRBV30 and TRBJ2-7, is SQTIHQWPATLVQPVGSPLSLECTVEGTSNPNLYWYRQAAGRGLQLLFYSVGIGQISSEVPQNLSASRPQDRQFILSSKKLLLSDSGFYLCAWSTGGEDEQYFGPGTRLTVT.

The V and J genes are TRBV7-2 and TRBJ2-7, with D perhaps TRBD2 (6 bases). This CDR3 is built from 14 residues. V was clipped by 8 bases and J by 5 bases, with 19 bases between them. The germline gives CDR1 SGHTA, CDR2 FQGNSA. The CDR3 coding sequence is TGTGCCAGCGAATTCATGGAGGGCATGAACGAGCAGTACTTC. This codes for CASEFMEGMNEQYF.

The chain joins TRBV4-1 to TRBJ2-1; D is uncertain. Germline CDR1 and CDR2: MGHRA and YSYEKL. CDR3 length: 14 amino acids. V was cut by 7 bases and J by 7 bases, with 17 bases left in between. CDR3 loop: CASNRSPLQNEQFF. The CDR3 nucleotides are TGCGCCAGCAATAGGAGTCCCCTACAAAATGAGCAGTTCTTC.

Here the CDR3 reads CASSNPGTSNTDTQYF. CDR3 DNA: TGTGCCAGCAGCAACCCCGGGACTAGTAATACAGATACGCAGTATTTT. The V call is TRBV9, the J call TRBJ2-3, with TRBD2 matching 8 bases. This CDR3 contains 16 residues. Germline assignment: CDR1 SGDLS and CDR2 YYNGEE. V lost 4 bases and J lost 3; bases outside the gene matches: 10.

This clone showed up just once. CDR3 coding DNA: TGCGCCAGCAGCCCCGGGGGGGAGCTGTTTTTT. Its protein product is CASSPGGELFF. The genes are TRBV5-1 and TRBJ2-2; D remains ambiguous. The CDR3 is 11 amino acids. Trimming stripped 4 bases from V and 8 bases from J, with 6 bases between. Germline V gives CDR1 SGHRS, CDR2 YFSETQ.

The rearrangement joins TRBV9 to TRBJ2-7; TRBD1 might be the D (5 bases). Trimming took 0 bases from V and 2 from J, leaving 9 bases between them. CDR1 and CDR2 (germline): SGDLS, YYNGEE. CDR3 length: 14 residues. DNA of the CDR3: TGTGCCAGCAGCGTAGAAGGGGATCCCTACGAGCAGTACTTC. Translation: CASSVEGDPYEQYF.

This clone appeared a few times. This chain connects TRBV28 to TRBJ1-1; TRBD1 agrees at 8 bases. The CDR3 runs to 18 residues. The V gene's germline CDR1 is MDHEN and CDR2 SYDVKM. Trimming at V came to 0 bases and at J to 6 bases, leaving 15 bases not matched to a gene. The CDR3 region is CASSLWPESAGGLAEAFF. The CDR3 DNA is TGTGCCAGCAGTTTATGGCCGGAATCGGCAGGGGGCCTCGCTGAAGCTTTCTTT.

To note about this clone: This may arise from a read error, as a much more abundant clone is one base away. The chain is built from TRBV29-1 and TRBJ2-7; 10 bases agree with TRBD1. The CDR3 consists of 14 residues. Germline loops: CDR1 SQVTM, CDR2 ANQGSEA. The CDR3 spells CSVFLTGGGYGQYF. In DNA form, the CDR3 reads TGCAGCGTTTTTTTGACAGGGGGCGGCTACGGGCAGTACTTC.

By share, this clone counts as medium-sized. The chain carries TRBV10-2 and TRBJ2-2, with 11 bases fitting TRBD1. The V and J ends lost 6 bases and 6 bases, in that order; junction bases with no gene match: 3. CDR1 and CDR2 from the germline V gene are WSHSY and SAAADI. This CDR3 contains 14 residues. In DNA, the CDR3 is TGCGCCAGCAGGGACAGGGGGCTAGCCGGGGAGCTGTTTTTT. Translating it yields CASRDRGLAGELFF.

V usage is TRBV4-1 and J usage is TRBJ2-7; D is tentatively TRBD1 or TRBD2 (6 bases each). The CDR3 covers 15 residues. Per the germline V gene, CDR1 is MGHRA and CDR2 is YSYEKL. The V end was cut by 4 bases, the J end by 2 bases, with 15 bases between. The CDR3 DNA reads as TGCGCCAGCAGCCCGGGGGCCTTAAGGACCTACGAGCAGTACTTC. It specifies CASSPGALRTYEQYF.

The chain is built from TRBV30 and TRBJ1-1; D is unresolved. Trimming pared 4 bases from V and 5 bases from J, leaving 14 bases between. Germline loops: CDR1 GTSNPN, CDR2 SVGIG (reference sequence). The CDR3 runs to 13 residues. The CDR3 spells CAWTFYYRTEAFF. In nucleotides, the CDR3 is TGTGCCTGGACCTTTTACTACCGGACTGAAGCTTTCTTT.

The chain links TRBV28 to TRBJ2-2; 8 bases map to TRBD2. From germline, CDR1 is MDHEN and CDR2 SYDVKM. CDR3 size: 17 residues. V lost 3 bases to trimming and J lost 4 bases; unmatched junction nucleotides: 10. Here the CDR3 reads CASSFGPGTRGTGELFF. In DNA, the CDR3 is TGTGCCAGCAGTTTTGGACCCGGGACTAGAGGCACCGGGGAGCTGTTTTTT.

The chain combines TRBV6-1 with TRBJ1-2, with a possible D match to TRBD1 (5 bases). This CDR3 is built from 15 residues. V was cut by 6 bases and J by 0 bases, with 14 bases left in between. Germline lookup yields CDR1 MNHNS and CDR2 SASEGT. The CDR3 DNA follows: TGTGCCAGCAGCCTGACAGAGTCCCCTAACTATGGCTACACCTTC. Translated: CASSLTESPNYGYTF.

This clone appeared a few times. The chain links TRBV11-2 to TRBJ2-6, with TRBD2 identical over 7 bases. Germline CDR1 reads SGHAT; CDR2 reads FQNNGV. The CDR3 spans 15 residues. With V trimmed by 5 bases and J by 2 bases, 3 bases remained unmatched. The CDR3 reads CASSITSAGANVLTF. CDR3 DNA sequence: TGTGCCAGCAGCATAACTAGCGCTGGGGCCAACGTCCTGACTTTC.